This T cell receptor (beta chain) was captured in a study of molecular identifiers for immune sequencing clone quantification. With regard to this clonotype: A much bigger clone sits one base away, suggesting this may be a read error.

TCRdb fed the PCR reads into MiXCR, producing one record per CDR3 protein. The data contain about 32,000 distinct CDR3 sequences, about a fifth of them seen just once; the ten biggest clones take up under 1.4%. CDR3 length equals 17 residues. Germline V CDR1 and CDR2: LGHDT, YNNKEL (reference sequence). V was pared by 1 base and J by 4 bases, with 12 bases of the junction left unmatched. Sorting recovered naive CD8 T cells on a CD8+CD4-CCR7+CD45RA+ profile. The specimen sequenced was naive CD8+ T cells from blood, with Jurkat cell RNA spiked in. Noted subset: FACS-sorted CD8+CD4-CCR7+CD45RA+ naive T cells. The clonotype was recovered from a human donor in good health. Some libraries in this study had Jurkat cell RNA spiked in. This chain links TRBV3-1 with TRBJ1-1; TRBD1 matches at 7 bases. The CDR3 sequence: CASSQGKFGGGTTEAFF. CDR3 nucleotides: TGTGCCAGCAGCCAAGGGAAGTTCGGAGGGGGCACCACTGAAGCTTTCTTT.